These T cell receptor beta chains were read from a single sample in a study of radiotherapy plus CTLA-4 blockade in lung cancer. Assay: immunoSEQ multiplex PCR; the TCRdb copy retains only in-frame clones and omits some. The sample has about 90,000 clones, roughly 70% seen once. This specimen consisted of peripheral blood, obtained from a patient treated with radiotherapy plus ipilimumab. All receptors derive from a human donor with non-small cell lung cancer that progressed on radiotherapy plus ipilimumab. The CDR3 runs from the conserved cysteine through the conserved F or W. The D gene is left open where the match is weak. Size tells how often a clone was seen (once, few, many) or the class of an expanded clone, and some rows leave it out.

length	V	size	D	J	CDR3	DNA
10	TRBV6-1	NA	NA	TRBJ2-2	CATRMGELFF	TGTGCCACTCGTATGGGGGAGCTGTTTTTT
14	TRBV6-5	NA	TRBD1	TRBJ1-1	CASFIDRVVTEAFF	TGTGCCAGCTTCATCGACAGGGTAGTCACTGAAGCTTTCTTT
13	TRBV28	NA	TRBD1	TRBJ1-1	CASSGQGNTEAFF	TGTGCCAGCAGTGGACAGGGTAACACTGAAGCTTTCTTT
15	TRBV11-2	few	NA	TRBJ2-1	CASSSSGYVYNEQFF	TGTGCCAGCAGCTCATCGGGTTACGTCTACAATGAGCAGTTCTTC
14	TRBV11-2	NA	TRBD1	TRBJ2-7	CASRGTGAPNEQYF	TGTGCCAGCAGAGGGACAGGGGCTCCCAACGAGCAGTACTTC
14	TRBV7-6	few	NA	TRBJ2-5	CASSPRATQETQYF	TGTGCCAGCAGCCCCCGCGCTACCCAAGAGACCCAGTACTTC
11	TRBV11-2	once	NA	TRBJ2-7	CASSLGSEQYF	TGTGCCAGCAGCTTAGGATCCGAGCAGTACTTC
14	TRBV18	NA	TRBD1	TRBJ2-7	CASSAPGQGYEQYF	TGTGCCAGCTCGGCTCCGGGACAGGGATACGAGCAGTACTTC
16	TRBV7-2	NA	NA	TRBJ2-5	CASSSGSGTSGETQYF	TGTGCCAGCAGCTCGGGGTCAGGTACTAGTGGAGAGACCCAGTACTTC
16	TRBV19	NA	TRBD1	TRBJ1-5	CASSMKGQGRNQPQHF	TGTGCCAGTAGTATGAAAGGACAGGGGCGCAATCAGCCCCAGCATTTT
14	TRBV5-1	NA	NA	TRBJ1-3	CASSPMGGGNTIYF	TGCGCCAGCAGCCCAATGGGCGGGGGAAACACCATATATTTT
15	TRBV5-1	NA	TRBD1	TRBJ1-1	CASSLGQGEGTEAFF	TGCGCCAGCAGCTTGGGACAGGGGGAGGGCACTGAAGCTTTCTTT
14	TRBV29-1	NA	TRBD1	TRBJ1-1	CSVVGDSPTSEAFF	TGCAGCGTTGTGGGGGACAGCCCTACATCTGAAGCTTTCTTT
14	TRBV7-9	NA	NA	TRBJ1-5	CASSLVGEGQPQHF	TGTGCCAGCAGCTTGGTCGGCGAGGGTCAGCCCCAGCATTTT
13	TRBV10-3	NA	NA	TRBJ2-7	CAISFGLTYEQYF	TGTGCCATCTCATTCGGTCTCACCTACGAGCAGTACTTC